The T cell receptor (beta chain) described here comes from a study of CD8+ T cells in alopecia areata. Whole-study findings and limits: Between patients, shared TCR sequences were less clear than in mice. This was possibly due in part to HLA diversity in the patient population. Scalp repertoires also include resident alphabeta T cells from normal skin. Normal scalp had lower clonality than lesional scalp, with alopecia totalis/universalis lesions showing this most strongly.

Details on this clone: Its antigen is undetermined.

cDNA serving as the sequencing template came from extracted, reverse transcribed RNA. The method was immunoSEQ multiplex PCR; TCRdb's version includes in-frame clones alone and lacks a portion of them. The sample has fewer than 150,000 clones, roughly 66% seen once. The CDR3 spans 16 residues. Trimming took 2 bases from V and 2 from J, leaving 10 bases between them. Germline assignment: CDR1 SNHLY and CDR2 FYNNEI. The receptor comes from a human donor in good health. The chain joins TRBV2 to TRBJ2-6; D remains ambiguous. The sequenced sample was CD4+ T cells sorted from blood. The CDR3 DNA reads as TGTGCCAGCAGTGAATGGCGCGGTACTGGGGCCAACGTCCTGACTTTC. It is translated as CASSEWRGTGANVLTF.